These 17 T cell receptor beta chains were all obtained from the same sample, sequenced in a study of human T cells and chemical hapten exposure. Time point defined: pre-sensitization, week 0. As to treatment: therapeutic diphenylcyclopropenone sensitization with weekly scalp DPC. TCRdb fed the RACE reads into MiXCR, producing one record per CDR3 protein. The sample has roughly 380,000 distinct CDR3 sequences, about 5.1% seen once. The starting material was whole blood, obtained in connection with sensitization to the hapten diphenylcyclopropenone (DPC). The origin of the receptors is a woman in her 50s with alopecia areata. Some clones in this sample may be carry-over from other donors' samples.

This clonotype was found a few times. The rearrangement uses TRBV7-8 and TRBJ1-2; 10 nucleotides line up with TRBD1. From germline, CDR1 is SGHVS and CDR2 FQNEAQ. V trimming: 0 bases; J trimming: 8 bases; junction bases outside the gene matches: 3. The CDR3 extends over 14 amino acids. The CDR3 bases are TGTGCCAGCAGCTTAGCCGGACAGGGGGAAGGCTACACCTTC. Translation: CASSLAGQGEGYTF.

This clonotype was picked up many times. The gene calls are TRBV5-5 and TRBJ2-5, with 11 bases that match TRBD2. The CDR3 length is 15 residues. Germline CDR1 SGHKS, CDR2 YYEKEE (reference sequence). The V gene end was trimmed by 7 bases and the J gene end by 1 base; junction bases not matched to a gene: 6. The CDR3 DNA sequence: TGTGCCAGCGGAATGACTAGCGGGACCCAAGAGACCCAGTACTTC. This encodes CASGMTSGTQETQYF.

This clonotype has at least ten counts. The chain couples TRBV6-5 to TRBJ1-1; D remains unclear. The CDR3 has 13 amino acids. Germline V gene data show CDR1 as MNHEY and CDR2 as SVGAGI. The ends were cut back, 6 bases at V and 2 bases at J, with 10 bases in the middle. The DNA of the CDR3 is TGTGCCAGCAGCAAATCCGCTAACACTGAAGCTTTCTTT. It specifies CASSKSANTEAFF.

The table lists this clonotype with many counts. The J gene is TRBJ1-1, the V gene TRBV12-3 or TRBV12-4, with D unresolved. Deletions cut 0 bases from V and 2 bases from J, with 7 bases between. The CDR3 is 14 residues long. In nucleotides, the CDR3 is TGTGCCAGCAGTTTAGCAGGGCGAAACACTGAAGCTTTCTTT. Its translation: CASSLAGRNTEAFF.

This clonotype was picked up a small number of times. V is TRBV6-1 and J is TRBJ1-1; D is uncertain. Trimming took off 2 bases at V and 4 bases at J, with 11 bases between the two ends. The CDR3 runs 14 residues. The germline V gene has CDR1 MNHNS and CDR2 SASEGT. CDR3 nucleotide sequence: TGTGCCAGCAGTGAAAGGGCCCGTGGCACTGAAGCTTTCTTT. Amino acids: CASSERARGTEAFF.

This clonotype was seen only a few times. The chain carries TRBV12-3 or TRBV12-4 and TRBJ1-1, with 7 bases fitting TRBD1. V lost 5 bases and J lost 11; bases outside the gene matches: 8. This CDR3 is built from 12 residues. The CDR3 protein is CASSTDRVPAFF. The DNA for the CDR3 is TGTGCCAGCAGTACTGACAGGGTTCCCGCTTTCTTT.

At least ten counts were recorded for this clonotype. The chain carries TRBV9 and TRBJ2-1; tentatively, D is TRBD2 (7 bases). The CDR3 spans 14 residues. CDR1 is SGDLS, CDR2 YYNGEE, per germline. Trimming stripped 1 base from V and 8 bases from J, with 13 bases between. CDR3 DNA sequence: TGTGCCAGCAGCGTAAGAGTAGGGGGGGATGAGCAGTTCTTC. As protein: CASSVRVGGDEQFF.

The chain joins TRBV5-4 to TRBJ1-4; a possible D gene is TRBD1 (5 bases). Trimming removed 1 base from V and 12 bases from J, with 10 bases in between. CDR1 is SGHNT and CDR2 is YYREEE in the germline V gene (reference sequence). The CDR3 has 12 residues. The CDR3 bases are TGTGCCAGCAGCTTGTGGGGCTCGGAACTGTTTTTT. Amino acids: CASSLWGSELFF.

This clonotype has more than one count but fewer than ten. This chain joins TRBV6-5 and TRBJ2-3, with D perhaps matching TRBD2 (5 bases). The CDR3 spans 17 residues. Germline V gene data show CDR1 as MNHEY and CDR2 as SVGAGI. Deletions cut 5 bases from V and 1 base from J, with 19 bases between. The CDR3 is CASSPPGLRVGTDTQYF. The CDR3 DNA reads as TGTGCCAGCAGTCCCCCCGGATTGCGGGTAGGCACAGATACGCAGTATTTT.

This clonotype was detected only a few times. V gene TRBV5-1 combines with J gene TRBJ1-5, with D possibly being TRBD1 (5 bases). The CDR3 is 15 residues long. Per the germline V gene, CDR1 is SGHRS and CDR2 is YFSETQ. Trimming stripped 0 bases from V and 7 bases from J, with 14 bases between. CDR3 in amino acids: CASSLAGQRGQPQHF. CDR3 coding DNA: TGCGCCAGCAGCTTGGCCGGGCAGCGGGGCCAGCCCCAGCATTTT.

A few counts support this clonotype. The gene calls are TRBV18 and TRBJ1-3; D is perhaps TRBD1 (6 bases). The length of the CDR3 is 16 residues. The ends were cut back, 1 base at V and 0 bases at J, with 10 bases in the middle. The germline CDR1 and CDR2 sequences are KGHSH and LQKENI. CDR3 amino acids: CASSPRQEISGNTIYF. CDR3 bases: TGTGCCAGCTCACCACGACAGGAGATCTCTGGAAACACCATATATTTT.

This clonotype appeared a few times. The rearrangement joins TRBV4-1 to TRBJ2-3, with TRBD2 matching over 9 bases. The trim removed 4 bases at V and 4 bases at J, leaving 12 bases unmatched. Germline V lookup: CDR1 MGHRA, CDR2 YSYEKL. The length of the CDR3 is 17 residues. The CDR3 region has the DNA TGCGCCAGCAGCCCCGGCGGGCGGGAGGGCCGACCAGATACGCAGTATTTT. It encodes CASSPGGREGRPDTQYF.

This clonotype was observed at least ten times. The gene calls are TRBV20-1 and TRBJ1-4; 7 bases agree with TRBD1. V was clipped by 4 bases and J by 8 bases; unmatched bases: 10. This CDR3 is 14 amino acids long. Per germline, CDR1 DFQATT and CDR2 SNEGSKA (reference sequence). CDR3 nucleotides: TGCAGTGCTACCCTACCCGACAGGGTGGAAAAACTGTTTTTT. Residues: CSATLPDRVEKLFF.

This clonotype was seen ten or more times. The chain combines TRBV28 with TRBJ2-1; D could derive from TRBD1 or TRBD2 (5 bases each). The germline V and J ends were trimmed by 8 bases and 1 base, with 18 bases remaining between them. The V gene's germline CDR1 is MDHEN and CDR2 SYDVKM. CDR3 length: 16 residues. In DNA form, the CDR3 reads TGTGCCAGCTCTCCAAGCACGGGACGGTCCTACAATGAGCAGTTCTTC. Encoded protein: CASSPSTGRSYNEQFF.

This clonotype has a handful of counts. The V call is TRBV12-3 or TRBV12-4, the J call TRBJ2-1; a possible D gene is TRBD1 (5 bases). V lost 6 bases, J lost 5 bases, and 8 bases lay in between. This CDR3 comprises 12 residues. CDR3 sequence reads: CASRGLNNEQFF. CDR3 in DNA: TGTGCCAGCAGGGGGCTGAACAATGAGCAGTTCTTC.

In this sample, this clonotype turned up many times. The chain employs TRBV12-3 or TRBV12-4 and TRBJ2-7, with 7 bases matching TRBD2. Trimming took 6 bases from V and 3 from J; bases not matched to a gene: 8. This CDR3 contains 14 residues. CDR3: CASSPPSGIYEQYF. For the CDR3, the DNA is TGTGCCAGCAGCCCTCCTAGCGGTATCTACGAGCAGTACTTC.

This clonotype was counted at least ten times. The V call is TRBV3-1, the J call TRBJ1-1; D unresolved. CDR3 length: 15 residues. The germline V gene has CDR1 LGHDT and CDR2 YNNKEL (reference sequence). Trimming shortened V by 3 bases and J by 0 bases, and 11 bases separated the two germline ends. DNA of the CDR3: TGTGCCAGCAGCCACAGGACCTCCATGAACACTGAAGCTTTCTTT. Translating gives CASSHRTSMNTEAFF.